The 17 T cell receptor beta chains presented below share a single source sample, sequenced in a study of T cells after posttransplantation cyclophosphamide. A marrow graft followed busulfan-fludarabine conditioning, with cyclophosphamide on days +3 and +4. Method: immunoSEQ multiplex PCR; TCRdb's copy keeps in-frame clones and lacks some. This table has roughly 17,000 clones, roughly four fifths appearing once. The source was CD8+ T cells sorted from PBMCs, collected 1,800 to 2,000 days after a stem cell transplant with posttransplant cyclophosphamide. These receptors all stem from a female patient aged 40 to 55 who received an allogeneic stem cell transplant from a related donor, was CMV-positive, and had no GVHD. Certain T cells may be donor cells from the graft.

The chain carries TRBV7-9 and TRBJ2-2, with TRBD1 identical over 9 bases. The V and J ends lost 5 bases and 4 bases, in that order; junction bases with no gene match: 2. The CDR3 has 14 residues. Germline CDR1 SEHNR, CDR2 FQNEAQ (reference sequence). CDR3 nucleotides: TGTGCCAGCAGCGGACAGGGGCGCACCGGGGAGCTGTTTTTT. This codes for CASSGQGRTGELFF.

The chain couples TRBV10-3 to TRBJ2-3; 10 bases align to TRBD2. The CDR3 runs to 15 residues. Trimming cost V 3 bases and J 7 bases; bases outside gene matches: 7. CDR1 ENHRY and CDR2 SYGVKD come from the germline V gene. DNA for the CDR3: TGTGCCATCAGTGACAGCGGGGGGGCCGCATATACGCAGTATTTT. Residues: CAISDSGGAAYTQYF.

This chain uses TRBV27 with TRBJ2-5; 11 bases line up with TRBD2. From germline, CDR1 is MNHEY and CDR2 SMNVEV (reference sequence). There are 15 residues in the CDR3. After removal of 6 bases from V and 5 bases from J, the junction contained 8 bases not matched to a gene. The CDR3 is CASRTLAGGVETQYF. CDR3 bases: TGTGCCAGCAGAACCCTAGCGGGGGGTGTGGAGACCCAGTACTTC.

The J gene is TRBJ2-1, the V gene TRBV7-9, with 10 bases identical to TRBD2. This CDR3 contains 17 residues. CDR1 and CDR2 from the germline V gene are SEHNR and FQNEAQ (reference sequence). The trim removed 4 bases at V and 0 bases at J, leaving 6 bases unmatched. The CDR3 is CASSSGLAASSYNEQFF. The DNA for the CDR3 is TGTGCCAGCAGCTCCGGACTAGCGGCCAGCTCCTACAATGAGCAGTTCTTC.

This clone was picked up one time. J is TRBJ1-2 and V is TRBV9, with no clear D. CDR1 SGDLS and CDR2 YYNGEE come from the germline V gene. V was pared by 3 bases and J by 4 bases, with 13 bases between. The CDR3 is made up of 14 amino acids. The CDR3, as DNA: TGTGCCAGCAGCGGTTCAGGTTACGCCTATGGCTACACCTTC. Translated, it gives CASSGSGYAYGYTF.

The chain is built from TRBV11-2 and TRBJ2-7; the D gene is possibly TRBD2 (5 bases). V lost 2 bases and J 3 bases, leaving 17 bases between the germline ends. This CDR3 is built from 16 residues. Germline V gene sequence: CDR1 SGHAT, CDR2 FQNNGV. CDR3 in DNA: TGTGCCAGCAGCTTATTTGGAGGTGAGGGATTCTACGAGCAGTACTTC. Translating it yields CASSLFGGEGFYEQYF.

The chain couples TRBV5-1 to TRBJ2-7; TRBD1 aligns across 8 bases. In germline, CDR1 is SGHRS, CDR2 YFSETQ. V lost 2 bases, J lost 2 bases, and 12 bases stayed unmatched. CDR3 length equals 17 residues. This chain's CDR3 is CASSFGYAGQDTYEQYF. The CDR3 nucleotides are TGCGCCAGCAGCTTCGGCTATGCGGGACAGGATACCTACGAGCAGTACTTC.

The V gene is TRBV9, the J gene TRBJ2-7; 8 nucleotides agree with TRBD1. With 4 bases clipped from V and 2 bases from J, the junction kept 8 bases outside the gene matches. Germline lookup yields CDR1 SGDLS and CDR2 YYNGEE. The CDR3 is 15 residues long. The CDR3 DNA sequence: TGTGCCAGCAGCCCTGGGGGGACAGGACCCTACGAGCAGTACTTC. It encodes CASSPGGTGPYEQYF. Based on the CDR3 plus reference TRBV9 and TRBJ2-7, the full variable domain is DSGVTQTPKHLITATGQRVTLRCSPRSGDLSVYWYQQSLDQGLQFLIQYYNGEERAKGNILERFSAQQFPDLHSELNLSSLELGDSALYFCASSPGGTGPYEQYFGPGTRLTVT.

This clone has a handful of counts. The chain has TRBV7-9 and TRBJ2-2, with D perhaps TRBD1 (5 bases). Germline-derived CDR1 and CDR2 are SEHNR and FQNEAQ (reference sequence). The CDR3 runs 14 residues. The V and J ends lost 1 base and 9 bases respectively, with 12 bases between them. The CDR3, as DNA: TGTGCCAGCAGCTTAGTGGGGCGCCGCCGGGAGCTGTTTTTT. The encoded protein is CASSLVGRRRELFF.

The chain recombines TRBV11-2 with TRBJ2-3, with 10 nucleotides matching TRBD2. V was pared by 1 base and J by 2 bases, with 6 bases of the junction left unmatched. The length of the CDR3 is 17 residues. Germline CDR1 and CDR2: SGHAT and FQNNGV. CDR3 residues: CASSLGTSGGYTDTQYF. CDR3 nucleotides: TGTGCCAGCAGCTTAGGGACTAGCGGCGGATACACAGATACGCAGTATTTT.

CDR3 nucleotides: TGCGCCAGCAGCTTGGAGAGGGCCACTGAAGCTTTCTTT. This encodes CASSLERATEAFF. This chain joins TRBV5-1 and TRBJ1-1, with D hard to call. CDR3 length: 13 amino acids. Germline V gene data show CDR1 as SGHRS and CDR2 as YFSETQ. Between the trimmed V and J ends, which lost 0 bases and 4 bases, there was a span of 7 bases.

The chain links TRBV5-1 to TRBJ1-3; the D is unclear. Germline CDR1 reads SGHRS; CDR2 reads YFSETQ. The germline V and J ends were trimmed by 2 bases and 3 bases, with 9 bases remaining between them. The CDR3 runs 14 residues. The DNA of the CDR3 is TGCGCCAGCAGCTTAACGAGTAGTGGAAACACCATATATTTT. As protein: CASSLTSSGNTIYF.

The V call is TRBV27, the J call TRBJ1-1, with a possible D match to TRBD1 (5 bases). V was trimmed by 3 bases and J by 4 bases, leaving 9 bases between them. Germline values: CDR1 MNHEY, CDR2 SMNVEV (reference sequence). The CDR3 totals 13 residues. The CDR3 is CASSFRGGTEAFF. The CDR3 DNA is TGTGCCAGCAGTTTCCGGGGGGGCACTGAAGCTTTCTTT.

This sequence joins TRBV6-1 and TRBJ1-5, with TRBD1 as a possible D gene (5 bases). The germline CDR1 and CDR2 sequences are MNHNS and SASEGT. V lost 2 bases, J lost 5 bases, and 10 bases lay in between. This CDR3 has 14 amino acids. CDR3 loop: CASSERGLYQPQHF. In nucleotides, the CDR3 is TGTGCCAGCAGTGAACGGGGACTGTATCAGCCCCAGCATTTT.

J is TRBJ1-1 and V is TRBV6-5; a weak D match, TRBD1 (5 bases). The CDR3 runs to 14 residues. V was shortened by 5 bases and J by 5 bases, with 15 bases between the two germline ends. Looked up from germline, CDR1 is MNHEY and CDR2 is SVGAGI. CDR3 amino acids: CASSLRGRGTEAFF. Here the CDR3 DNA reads TGTGCCAGCAGTCTCCGAGGGAGGGGAACTGAAGCTTTCTTT.

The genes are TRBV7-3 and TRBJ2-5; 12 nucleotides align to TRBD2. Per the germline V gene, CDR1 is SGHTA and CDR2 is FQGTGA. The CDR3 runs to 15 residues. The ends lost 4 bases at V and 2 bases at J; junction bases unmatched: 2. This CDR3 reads CASSSGTSGQETQYF. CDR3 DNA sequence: TGTGCCAGCAGCTCAGGGACTAGCGGGCAAGAGACCCAGTACTTC.

CDR3 sequence reads: CASSYSIRAVAFF. CDR3 sequence (DNA): TGTGCCAGCAGTTACTCGATCAGGGCTGTGGCTTTCTTT. The chain has TRBV6-5 and TRBJ1-1; a weak D match, TRBD1 (5 bases). The CDR3 has 13 residues. Germline CDR1 and CDR2: MNHEY and SVGAGI. V lost 0 bases to trimming and J lost 11 bases, with 13 bases between them.